This T cell receptor beta chain came from a study of cytomegalovirus exposure and HLA in healthy donors. As for the study in general: Per a later analysis, the approximately 690 first-cohort and 110 or so validation repertoires shared one platform.

Concerning this clone itself: Its antigen is unknown.

Assay: immunoSEQ multiplex PCR; the TCRdb copy retains only in-frame clones and omits some. This table holds tens of thousands of clones, approximately 85% found once. This CDR3 comprises 14 residues. With 4 bases removed from V and 4 bases from J, the gap between germline ends came to 11 bases. Germline V CDR1 and CDR2: SNHLY, FYNNEI. General study findings and limits: Both high specificity and high sensitivity reportedly marked the classifier's diagnosis of cytomegalovirus status.

Sequenced: PBMCs. The TCR comes from a woman aged 30 to 39 in good health and CMV-seronegative. The chain joins TRBV2 to TRBJ1-5, with D possibly being TRBD1 (5 bases). CDR3 in amino acids: CASSAGLVNQPQHF. Written as DNA, the CDR3 is TGTGCCAGCAGTGCGGGACTGGTGAATCAGCCCCAGCATTTT.